This is a list of T cell receptor beta chains from one sample in a study of T cell repertoires in cytomegalovirus infection. In TCRdb, the reads were re-called with MiXCR into one record per CDR3 protein. This table has 570,000 or so distinct CDR3 sequences, approximately 40% appearing once. These receptors' antigens are unknown. The input for sequencing was cultured PBMCs, taken from culture after CMV antigen stimulation. Source of these receptors: a human donor in good health (CMV status not recorded). Some clones in this sample may be carry-over from other donors' samples. The CDR3 runs from the conserved cysteine through the conserved F or W. The D gene is left open where the match is weak. Size values are once, few and many counts, or a class for expanded clones, and some rows have none.

v_gene	j_gene	abundance	d_gene	CDR3nt	CDR3aa
TRBV12-3/TRBV12-4	TRBJ2-7	.	.	TGTGCCAGCAGTTTATCCGGCAGCTTCTACGAGCAGTACTTC	CASSLSGSFYEQYF
TRBV7-9	TRBJ2-7	.	.	TGTGCCAGCAGCTTTGTGCAGCCTGGCCACGAGCAGTACTTC	CASSFVQPGHEQYF
TRBV11-2	TRBJ1-4	.	.	TGTGCCAGCAGCCTCAGGCGTGGAGGAGAAAAACTGTTTTTT	CASSLRRGGEKLFF
TRBV7-6	TRBJ2-6	few	TRBD2	TGTGCCAGCAGCGGCGGGGGGTGGGGGATTGGGGCCAACGTCCTGACTTTC	CASSGGGWGIGANVLTF
TRBV19	TRBJ2-7	few	.	TGTGCCACGAAAACCGGGACCGCCGGCTACGAGCAGTACTTC	CATKTGTAGYEQYF
TRBV11-2	TRBJ1-6	.	.	TGTGCCAGCAGCTCCGGGTTAGCCCCCCTCCACTTT	CASSSGLAPLHF
TRBV11-2	TRBJ1-6	.	.	TGTGCCAGCAGCGCCGACCCTCCATCGTATTCACCCCTCCACTTT	CASSADPPSYSPLHF
TRBV7-2	TRBJ2-3	.	.	TGTGCCAGCAGCTTCACAGGGCCCACAGATACGCAGTATTTT	CASSFTGPTDTQYF
TRBV4-1	TRBJ2-5	.	.	TGCGCCAGCAGCCAAGATCCGGGCCGGGGAGAGACCCAGTACTTC	CASSQDPGRGETQYF
TRBV7-2	TRBJ1-3	.	.	TGTGCCAGCAGCTTGAGAGAGACAGGAAACACCATATATTTT	CASSLRETGNTIYF
TRBV7-2	TRBJ1-6	.	.	TGTGCCAGCAGCTTATATCGTGGTTCACCCCTCCACTTT	CASSLYRGSPLHF
TRBV7-9	TRBJ2-1	.	.	TGTGCCAGCAGCAGCGGGCTTCGATACAATGAGCAGTTCTTC	CASSSGLRYNEQFF
TRBV27	TRBJ2-3	.	.	TGTGCCAGCAGTTGGAGGTTGGGTACAGATACGCAGTATTTT	CASSWRLGTDTQYF
TRBV2	TRBJ2-7	.	TRBD2	TGTGCCAGCAGTATCCCGGGGGGGAGCTACGAGCAGTACTTC	CASSIPGGSYEQYF
TRBV20-1	TRBJ2-1	.	TRBD2	TGCAGTGCTAGGGTTTTTGGCGGGGGCTACAATGAGCAGTTCTTC	CSARVFGGGYNEQFF
TRBV7-8	TRBJ2-2	few	TRBD1	TGTGCCAGCAGCTTAATTTTGAGAGGGACAGTTTGGGGGAACACCGGGGAGCTGTTTTTT	CASSLILRGTVWGNTGELFF
TRBV6-1	TRBJ2-4	few	.	TGTGCCAGCAGTGAAGATGGCCGAGAGGACATTCAGTACTTC	CASSEDGREDIQYF
TRBV19	TRBJ1-2	.	.	TGTGCCAGTAGTATTCCGGGCATCTATGGCTACACCTTC	CASSIPGIYGYTF
TRBV7-6	TRBJ2-5	few	TRBD2	TGTGCCAGCAGCCATCCTAGCGGGGGCCTTCGGGAGACCCAGTACTTC	CASSHPSGGLRETQYF
TRBV7-9	TRBJ2-5	few	.	TGTGCCAGCAGCTTAGTGGGGGGCTGGGAGACCCAGTACTTC	CASSLVGGWETQYF
TRBV7-6	TRBJ2-1	few	.	TGTGCCAGCAGCTCCCCCGGGACCCACAATGAGCAGTTCTTC	CASSSPGTHNEQFF
TRBV11-3	TRBJ2-5	.	.	TGTGCCAGCAGCGGCTTGGGTCAGGAGACCCAGTACTTC	CASSGLGQETQYF
TRBV4-3	TRBJ1-2	few	TRBD1	TGCGCCAGCAGCCAAGCTCCGCAGGGGGCAAGTGGCTACACCTTC	CASSQAPQGASGYTF
TRBV7-9	TRBJ1-6	.	.	TGTGCCAGCAGCTCCTCCCGGGGCGCGGGGCCCCTCCACTTT	CASSSSRGAGPLHF
TRBV7-8	TRBJ2-3	many	.	TGTGCCAGCAGCGGGCTGGACAGTAGATCCACAGATACGCAGTATTTT	CASSGLDSRSTDTQYF
TRBV12-3/TRBV12-4	TRBJ2-3	few	.	TGTGCCAGCAGTGCCTCCATTACCCGGGGAACCCGCACAGATACGCAGTATTTT	CASSASITRGTRTDTQYF
TRBV4-2	TRBJ2-3	.	.	TGTGCCAGTATCGGTGGGACCACAGATACGCAGTATTTT	CASIGGTTDTQYF
TRBV19	TRBJ1-6	.	TRBD1	TGTGCCAGTACCTCGGGACAGGCTAACTCACCCCTCCACTTT	CASTSGQANSPLHF
TRBV5-5	TRBJ2-1	.	TRBD1	TGTGCCAGCAGCTTGACAAGAACCGGGACAGGGGTTGGTGAGCAGTTCTTC	CASSLTRTGTGVGEQFF
TRBV7-9	TRBJ1-3	few	.	TGTGCCAGCAGCTTAGACAGGCAAGGGACTGGAAACACCATATATTTT	CASSLDRQGTGNTIYF
TRBV29-1	TRBJ2-3	.	.	TGCAGCGTTGATAGACTTGGGACGCAGTATTTT	CSVDRLGTQYF
TRBV20-1	TRBJ1-4	few	.	TGCAGTGCTAGAGATCTCCCAGGCGAACTGTTTTTT	CSARDLPGELFF
TRBV2	TRBJ1-2	.	TRBD1	TGTGCCAGCGAACCTGACAGGGGGATAGGCTACACCTTC	CASEPDRGIGYTF
TRBV2	TRBJ2-6	.	.	TGTGCCAGCAGTAGTCGGACAGGGGCCAACGTCCTGACTTTC	CASSSRTGANVLTF
TRBV6-1	TRBJ2-7	.	TRBD1	TGTGCCAGCAGTGACCCAGACAGGGGTGGCGAGCAGTACTTC	CASSDPDRGGEQYF
TRBV28	TRBJ1-5	.	.	TGTGCCAGCAGAGGCAGACCAGGGCCCCAGCATTTT	CASRGRPGPQHF
TRBV6-5	TRBJ2-7	few	TRBD2	TGTGCCAGCAGTGAGTCGGGGGGGCGGGACGGAGAATACGAGCAGTACTTC	CASSESGGRDGEYEQYF
TRBV4-1	TRBJ1-2	.	TRBD1	TGCGCCAGCAGCCAGGACACAACGACCGGGACAGGAGGGGATGGCTACACCTTC	CASSQDTTTGTGGDGYTF
TRBV27	TRBJ1-6	.	TRBD1	TGTGCCAGCAGCCTCCTCTCAGGGGCCGGGACAGGGGGCGGGAATTCACCCCTCCACTTT	CASSLLSGAGTGGGNSPLHF
TRBV5-4	TRBJ2-3	.	TRBD2	TGTGCCAGCAGCCGGGGACTAGCGGGATTCACAGATACGCAGTATTTT	CASSRGLAGFTDTQYF
TRBV7-2	TRBJ2-3	many	.	TGTGCCAGCAGTCCCCAGGGGGGAGATACGCAGTATTTT	CASSPQGGDTQYF
TRBV28	TRBJ1-5	.	TRBD1	TGTGCCAGCAGTCCCCCCGGGACAGGAAGCAATCAGCCCCAGCATTTT	CASSPPGTGSNQPQHF
TRBV7-2	TRBJ2-3	.	.	TGTGCCAGCAGCTTACTCCCCCCAGATACGCAGTATTTT	CASSLLPPDTQYF
TRBV3-1	TRBJ1-3	.	.	TGTGCCAGCAGCCAAGATTACGCTGGGTCTGGAAACACCATATATTTT	CASSQDYAGSGNTIYF
TRBV7-2	TRBJ2-7	few	.	TGTGCCAGCAGTCCGCCCATTGACTGGGGCCCCAACTACGAGCAGTACTTC	CASSPPIDWGPNYEQYF
TRBV6-5	TRBJ1-2	few	.	TGTGCCAGCAGATGGGGGGATGGCTACACCTTC	CASRWGDGYTF
TRBV15	TRBJ2-1	.	TRBD2	TGTGCCACCAGCGGCTCGACTAGCGGGAGGGCCGGGCAGTTCTTC	CATSGSTSGRAGQFF
TRBV7-2	TRBJ2-4	many	TRBD2	TGTGCCAGCAGAGTGGCCAGCGGGAGGGCCAAGGGCAAAAACATTCAGTACTTC	CASRVASGRAKGKNIQYF
TRBV6-8	TRBJ2-1	once	TRBD1	TGTGCCAGCAGTGTTTGGGGGGACAGGGGAGGGGTGTACACCTACAATGAGCAGTTCTTC	CASSVWGDRGGVYTYNEQFF
TRBV7-6	TRBJ2-5	.	.	TGTGCCAGCAGCTCCACGGAGGAGACCCAGTACTTC	CASSSTEETQYF
TRBV30	TRBJ2-1	.	TRBD2	TGTGCCAGTGGGGCTAGCGGGAGTTTAGACAATGAGCAGTTCTTC	CASGASGSLDNEQFF
TRBV7-9	TRBJ2-2	.	.	TGTGCCAGCAGCCCCATGCTATCCACCGGGGAGCTGTTTTTT	CASSPMLSTGELFF
TRBV12-3/TRBV12-4	TRBJ1-1	few	.	TGTGCCAGCAGTTTAGCATGGTCGATAAAGACTGAAGCTTTCTTT	CASSLAWSIKTEAFF